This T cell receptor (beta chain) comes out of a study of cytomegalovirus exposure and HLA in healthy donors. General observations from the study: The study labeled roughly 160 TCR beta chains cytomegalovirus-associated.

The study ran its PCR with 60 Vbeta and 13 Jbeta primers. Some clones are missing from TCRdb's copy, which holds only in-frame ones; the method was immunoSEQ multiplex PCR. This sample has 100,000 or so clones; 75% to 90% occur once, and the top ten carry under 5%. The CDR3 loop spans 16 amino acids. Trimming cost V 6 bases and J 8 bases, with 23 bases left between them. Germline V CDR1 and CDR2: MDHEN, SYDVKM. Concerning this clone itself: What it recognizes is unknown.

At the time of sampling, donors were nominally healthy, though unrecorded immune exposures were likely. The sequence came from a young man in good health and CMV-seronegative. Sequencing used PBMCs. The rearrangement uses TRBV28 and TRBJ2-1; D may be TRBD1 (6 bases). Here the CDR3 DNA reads TGTGCCAGCAGCACCTCTTGGGGGCAGGGGAAGGATGAGCAGTTCTTC. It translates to CASSTSWGQGKDEQFF.